The present TCR beta chain was sequenced within a study of long-term antiretroviral therapy in people with HIV. Study results and limitations: Spans of CDR3 length were tighter for HIV repertoires than for controls.

Before they underwent DNA extraction, samples held roughly 0.95-11 million cryopreserved PBMC. On this clone itself: The antigen is not known.

This was the immunoSEQ v3.0 assay at survey level. Data came from immunoSEQ multiplex PCR; TCRdb stores just in-frame clones and leaves some out. Counted here are under 50,000 clones, about 95% occurring once; the ten biggest clones make up around 2%. This CDR3 has 18 residues. With 0 bases clipped from V and 1 base from J, the junction kept 11 bases outside the gene matches. The germline V gene has CDR1 LGHNA and CDR2 YNFKEQ. The sample here was unsorted PBMCs, taken roughly 9.4 years after starting antiretroviral therapy. This sequence originates from a man aged 25-40 years with HIV. The genes are TRBV4-2 and TRBJ2-7, with 8 bases fitting TRBD2. The CDR3 region is CASSQEGSGVLWSYEQYF. CDR3 sequence (DNA): TGTGCCAGCAGCCAAGAAGGTAGCGGGGTTCTCTGGTCCTACGAGCAGTACTTC.